The clone carrying this T cell receptor (beta chain) was seen a handful of times. Antigen: not known. Germline V lookup: CDR1 SGHRS, CDR2 YFSETQ. This CDR3 contains 18 residues. V was pared by 6 bases and J by 5 bases, with 26 bases between. The sample comes from a study of blood T cells in healthy people across ages. Study outcomes and limitations: Since the PBMCs were unsorted, naive and antigen-experienced cells could not be conclusively compared.

Samples each yielded at least 5 micrograms of total RNA. A second about 6 to 11 cycle PCR used barcoded and J-beta primers. Each cDNA molecule carried a tag from a template-switch adaptor that contained 12 random nucleotides. TCRdb recomputed calls from the 5' RACE reads with MiXCR, one row per CDR3 protein. The sample contains some 1.5 million distinct CDR3 sequences, approximately 43% of which appear only once. The chain joins TRBV5-1 to TRBJ1-4, with a tentative D call TRBD1 (6 bases). The sample comprised blood. The receptor comes from a woman under 30 in good health. The CDR3 spells CASTMVVDSQRKNEKLFF. Here the CDR3 DNA reads TGCGCCAGCACCATGGTGGTGGACAGCCAACGAAAGAATGAAAAACTGTTTTTT.